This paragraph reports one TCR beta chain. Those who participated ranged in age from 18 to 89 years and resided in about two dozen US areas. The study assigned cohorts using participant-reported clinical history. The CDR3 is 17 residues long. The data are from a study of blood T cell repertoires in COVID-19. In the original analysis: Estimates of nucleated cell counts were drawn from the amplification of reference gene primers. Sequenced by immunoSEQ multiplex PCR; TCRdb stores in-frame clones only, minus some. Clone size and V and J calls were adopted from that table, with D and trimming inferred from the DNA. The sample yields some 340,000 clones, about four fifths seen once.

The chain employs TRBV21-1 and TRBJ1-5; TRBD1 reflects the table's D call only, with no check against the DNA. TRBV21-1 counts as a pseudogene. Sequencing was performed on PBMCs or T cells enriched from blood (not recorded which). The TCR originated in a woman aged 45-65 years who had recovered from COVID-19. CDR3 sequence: CASPKGVRQGEDQPQHF. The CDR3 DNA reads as TGTGCCAGTCCAAAGGGGGTAAGACAGGGGGAGGATCAGCCCCAGCATTTT.